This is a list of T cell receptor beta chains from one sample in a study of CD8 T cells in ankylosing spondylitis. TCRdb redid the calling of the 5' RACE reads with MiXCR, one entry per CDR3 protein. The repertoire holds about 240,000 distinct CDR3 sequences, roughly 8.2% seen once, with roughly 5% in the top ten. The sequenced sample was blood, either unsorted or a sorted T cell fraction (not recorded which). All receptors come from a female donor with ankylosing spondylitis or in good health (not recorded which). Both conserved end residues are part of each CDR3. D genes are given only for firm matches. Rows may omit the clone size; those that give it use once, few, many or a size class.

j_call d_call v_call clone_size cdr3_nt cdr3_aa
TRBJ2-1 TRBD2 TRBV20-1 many TGCAGTGCTAGAACCGGGACTAGCGGCTACAATGAGCAGTTCTTC CSARTGTSGYNEQFF
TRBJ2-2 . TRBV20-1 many TGCAGTGCTAGCCATACGGGCACCGGGGAGCTGTTTTTT CSASHTGTGELFF
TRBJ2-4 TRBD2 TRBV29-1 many TGCAGCGTTGGGGCTAGCGGGAGGGGAGTGGCCAAAAACATTCAGTACTTC CSVGASGRGVAKNIQYF
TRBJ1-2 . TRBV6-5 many TGTGCCAGCAGTTACGGCGGGACAACTTCCGATGGCTACACCTTC CASSYGGTTSDGYTF
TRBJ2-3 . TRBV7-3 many TGTGCCAGCAGCTCGTCGCCGGGACTCGCTAACACAGATACGCAGTATTTT CASSSSPGLANTDTQYF
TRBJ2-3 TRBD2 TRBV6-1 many TGTGCCAGCAAGAAGGGGCTAGCGGGATTTGCAGATACGCAGTATTTT CASKKGLAGFADTQYF
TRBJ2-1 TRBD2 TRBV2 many TGTGCCACCATCTGGGCTAGCGGGAGAAATGAGCAGTTCTTC CATIWASGRNEQFF
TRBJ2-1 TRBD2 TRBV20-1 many TGCAGTGCTAGGTTGTTGACGGGAGGGCCGGTTGAGCAGTTCTTC CSARLLTGGPVEQFF
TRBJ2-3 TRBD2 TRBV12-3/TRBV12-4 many TGTGCCAGCAGTTTTTGGGCTAGCGGGACGGGAGATACGCAGTATTTT CASSFWASGTGDTQYF
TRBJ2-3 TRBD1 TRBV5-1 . TGCGCCAGCAGCTTGGGTAGACAGGGAGATACGCAGTATTTT CASSLGRQGDTQYF
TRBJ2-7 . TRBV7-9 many TGTGCCAGCAGCTTAGGATTCTACGAGCAGTACTTC CASSLGFYEQYF
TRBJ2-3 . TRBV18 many TGTGCCAGCTCACCACAACAGTGGTCTAGCACAGATACGCAGTATTTT CASSPQQWSSTDTQYF
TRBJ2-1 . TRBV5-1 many TGCGCCAGCAGCCCGGAACCGAGGTCGGGGGATCCTCCCTACAATGAGCAGTTCTTC CASSPEPRSGDPPYNEQFF
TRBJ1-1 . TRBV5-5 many TGTGCCAGCAGCTTGGACCAAAACACTGAAGCTTTCTTT CASSLDQNTEAFF
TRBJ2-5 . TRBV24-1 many TGTGCCACCAGTGAACCGGGACGGCAAAAAGAGACCCAGTACTTC CATSEPGRQKETQYF
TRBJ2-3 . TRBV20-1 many TGCAGTGCTATGGTGGGCGGACCTAGCACAGATACGCAGTATTTT CSAMVGGPSTDTQYF
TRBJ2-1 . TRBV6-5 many TGTGCCAGCAGTTACTCCGGCGGGGAGCAGTTCTTC CASSYSGGEQFF
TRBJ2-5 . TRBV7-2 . TGTGCCAGCAGCCGACGGACAGACCAAGAGACCCAGTACTTC CASSRRTDQETQYF
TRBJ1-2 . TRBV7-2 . TGTGCCAGCAGCTTAGGCGGGGGGCAGTATGGCTACACCTTC CASSLGGGQYGYTF
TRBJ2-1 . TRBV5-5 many TGTGCCAGCAGCTTGGGTGGCGGAACGAGATACAATGAGCAGTTCTTC CASSLGGGTRYNEQFF
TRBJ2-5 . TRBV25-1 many TGTGCCAGCAGCGAGGGGGGAGTTCAAGAGACCCAGTACTTC CASSEGGVQETQYF
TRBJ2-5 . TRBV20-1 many TGCAGTTGGGGCACAGGCAGTCTCCAAGAGACCCAGTACTTC CSWGTGSLQETQYF
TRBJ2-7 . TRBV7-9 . TGTGCCAGCAGCTTAGCATCTCAGACAGGGAGGAACTACGAGCAGTACTTC CASSLASQTGRNYEQYF
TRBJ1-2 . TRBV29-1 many TGCAGCGTTGAAGCAGGCGGAAACAGTTATGGCTACACCTTC CSVEAGGNSYGYTF
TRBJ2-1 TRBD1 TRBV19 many TGTGCCAGTAGTGAGCCCGAGGACAGGGTCGCCAATGAGCAGTTCTTC CASSEPEDRVANEQFF
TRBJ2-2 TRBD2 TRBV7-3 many TGTGCCAGCAGCTTACGGACTAGCGGATCCGGGGAGCTGTTTTTT CASSLRTSGSGELFF
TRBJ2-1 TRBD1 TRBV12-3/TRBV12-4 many TGTGCCAGCTTCAGGGGGCATGAGCAGTTCTTC CASFRGHEQFF
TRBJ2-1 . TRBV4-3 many TGCGCCAGCAGCCATTCATCCAGGTACAATGAGCAGTTCTTC CASSHSSRYNEQFF
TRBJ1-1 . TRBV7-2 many TGTGCCAGCAGCTTAGTGGCGACAGAGAACACTGAAGCTTTCTTT CASSLVATENTEAFF
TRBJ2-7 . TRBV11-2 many TGTGCCAGCAGCTCGCGGGGCTACTACGAGCAGTACTTC CASSSRGYYEQYF
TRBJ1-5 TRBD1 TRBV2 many TGTGCCAGCAGTGAACGGGCTGTAGGGACAGGGCGCAATCAGCCCCAGCATTTT CASSERAVGTGRNQPQHF
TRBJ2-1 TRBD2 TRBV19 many TGTGCCAGTAGTATAAGCGGGAGGGGGGCAGACAATGAGCAGTTCTTC CASSISGRGADNEQFF
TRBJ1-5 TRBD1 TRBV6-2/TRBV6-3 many TGTGCCAGCAGACAGGGGCTCCAGCCCCAGCATTTT CASRQGLQPQHF
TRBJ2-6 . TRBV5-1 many TGCGCCAGCAGCCCGCAGGAACCTGGGGCCAACGTCCTGACTTTC CASSPQEPGANVLTF
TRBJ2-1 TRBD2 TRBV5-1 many TGCGCCAGCAGCTTGACTAGCGGGACACCCCTTTCCAATGAGCAGTTCTTC CASSLTSGTPLSNEQFF
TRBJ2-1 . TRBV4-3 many TGCGCCAGCAGCCAAGATTGGAGTGTTAATGAGCAGTTCTTC CASSQDWSVNEQFF
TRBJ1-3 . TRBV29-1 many TGCAGCGTCAGACTGTCTGGAAACACCATATATTTT CSVRLSGNTIYF
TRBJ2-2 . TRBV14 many TGTGCCAGCAGCCCCCGGATCGCGAACACCGGGGAGCTGTTTTTT CASSPRIANTGELFF
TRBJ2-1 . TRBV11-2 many TGTGCCAGCAGCTTTGATGGCGGGATGAACAATGAGCAGTTCTTC CASSFDGGMNNEQFF
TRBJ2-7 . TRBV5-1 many TGCGCCAGCAGCGCGGATGGGGGAGAGACTTACGAGCAGTACTTC CASSADGGETYEQYF
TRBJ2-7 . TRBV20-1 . TGCAGTGCCCTCGTGGGGGCCGGCTCCTACGAGCAGTACTTC CSALVGAGSYEQYF
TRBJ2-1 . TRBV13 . TGTGCCAGCTCTACCCATATGGGTGTGAAGTTACCAACGGATGAGCAGTTCTTC CASSTHMGVKLPTDEQFF
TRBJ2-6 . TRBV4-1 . TGCGCCAGCAGCCAACTCCCTGCCGGGGGACATGAGGCCAACGTCCTGACTTTC CASSQLPAGGHEANVLTF
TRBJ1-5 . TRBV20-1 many TGCAGTGCTAGAGCTACCACCTCCGGCGGCAATCAGCCCCAGCATTTT CSARATTSGGNQPQHF
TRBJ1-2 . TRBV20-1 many TGCAGTGCCCTGGGGGACATGAGTAACTATGGCTACACCTTC CSALGDMSNYGYTF
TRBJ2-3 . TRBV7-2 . TGTGCCAGCAGCCCCGGGACAAGGCTCACAGATACGCAGTATTTT CASSPGTRLTDTQYF
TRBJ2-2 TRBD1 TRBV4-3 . TGCGCCAGCAGCCAAGATTGGTCAGGGGGCGATGCGAACACCGGGGAGCTGTTTTTT CASSQDWSGGDANTGELFF
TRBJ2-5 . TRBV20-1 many TGCAGTGCTAGTCATCTCCAAGAGACCCAGTACTTC CSASHLQETQYF
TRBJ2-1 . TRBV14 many TGTGCCAGCAGCCAAGCGGGGGTCTACAATGAGCAGTTCTTC CASSQAGVYNEQFF
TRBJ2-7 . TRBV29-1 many TGCAGCGTTGGTGGAGGGACCTCCTACGAGCAGTACTTC CSVGGGTSYEQYF
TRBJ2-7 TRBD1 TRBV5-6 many TGTGCCAGCAGCTCGACAGGGTCGGGGGAGCAGTACTTC CASSSTGSGEQYF
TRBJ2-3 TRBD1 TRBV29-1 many TGCAGCGCCGATGGACAGGGGACGCAGTATTTT CSADGQGTQYF
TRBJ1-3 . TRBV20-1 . TGCAGTGCTCTCGACAACTCTGGAAACACCATATATTTT CSALDNSGNTIYF
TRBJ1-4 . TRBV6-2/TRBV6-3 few TGTGCCAGCAGACCGTGGAATGAAAAACTGTTTTTT CASRPWNEKLFF
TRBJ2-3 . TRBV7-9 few TGTGCCAGCAGAAGCTTTTCGAGGGGAGATACGCAGTATTTT CASRSFSRGDTQYF